The next 17 T cell receptor beta chains were all read from a single sample in a study of cytomegalovirus exposure and HLA in healthy donors (dated by TCRdb to 2017 to 2019). The library was obtained by the immunoSEQ multiplex PCR assay. For the multiplex PCR, a mixture combining 60 forward primers for TCR Vbeta segments and 13 reverse primers for TCR Jbeta segments was used. The source is immuneACCESS, and TCRdb retained only in-frame sequences with V and J called. Part of the clones is not carried over; for the studies checked, unresolved V genes explain less than half of this, and the remainder is unexplained. The sample table lists some 150,000 clones, about 76% of them with a count of one. 3.5% to 5% of the sample goes to the ten largest clones. The source material was PBMCs. These receptors originate from a man between 18 and 35 years old in good health and CMV-seronegative.

The J gene is TRBJ2-7, the V gene TRBV27, with D perhaps matching TRBD2 (6 bases). Germline V CDR1 and CDR2: MNHEY, SMNVEV (reference sequence). V was trimmed by 4 bases and J by 2 bases, leaving 9 bases between them. CDR3 length: 13 amino acids. CDR3 protein: CASSWTTAYEQYF. The CDR3 DNA follows: TGTGCCAGCAGTTGGACTACCGCCTACGAGCAGTACTTC.

This chain joins TRBV6-1 and TRBJ2-7, with 10 bases that match TRBD1. Germline lookup yields CDR1 MNHNS and CDR2 SASEGT. Germline trimming cut 8 bases from V and 4 bases from J; bases unmatched to any gene: 8. The CDR3 spans 14 residues. Here the CDR3 DNA reads TGTGCCAGCGGAGGGACAGGGGCCTTGTACGAGCAGTACTTC. Translating gives CASGGTGALYEQYF.

This clone has just one count. This rearrangement joins TRBV28 to TRBJ1-1; D is undetermined. The V end was cut by 6 bases, the J end by 3 bases, with 8 bases between. The CDR3 loop spans 12 amino acids. Germline CDR1 is MDHEN and CDR2 is SYDVKM. CDR3 nucleotides: TGTGCCAGCAGGGAGACGGACACTGAAGCTTTCTTT. Its protein product is CASRETDTEAFF.

The chain joins TRBV2 to TRBJ1-1; 8 bases align to TRBD1. In germline, CDR1 is SNHLY, CDR2 FYNNEI. The CDR3 is 15 amino acids. Germline trimming cut 3 bases from V and 10 bases from J; bases unmatched to any gene: 13. CDR3 residues: CASSDGTGLTFGAFF. DNA for the CDR3: TGTGCCAGCAGTGATGGGACAGGACTTACCTTCGGAGCTTTCTTT.

The chain combines TRBV25-1 with TRBJ1-4, with TRBD1 as a possible D gene (5 bases). Germline CDR1 reads MGHDK; CDR2 reads SYGVNS. The CDR3 is 14 amino acids. The V and J ends lost 8 bases and 7 bases respectively, with 17 bases between them. The CDR3 bases are TGTGCCAGCGCTTCAGGGTTTGGAATTGAAAAACTGTTTTTT. It codes for CASASGFGIEKLFF. The full variable domain, with the rest looked up from reference TRBV25-1 and TRBJ1-4, is EADIYQTPRYLVIGTGKKITLECSQTMGHDKMYWYQQDPGMELHLIHYSYGVNSTEKGDLSSESTVSRIRTEHFPLTLESARPSHTSQYLCASASGFGIEKLFFGSGTQLSVL.

The chain has TRBV19 and TRBJ2-3, with D possibly being TRBD1 (6 bases). The CDR3 spans 18 residues. Trimming removed 3 bases from V and 5 bases from J, with 24 bases in between. Looked up from germline, CDR1 is LNHDA and CDR2 is SQIVND (reference sequence). In DNA, the CDR3 is TGTGCCAGTAGTATCAGGGGACGGTCGGACGCGGTCGGAGATACGCAGTATTTT. Translating it yields CASSIRGRSDAVGDTQYF.

The chain has TRBV7-6 and TRBJ2-7, with D uncertain. Trimming shortened V by 1 base and J by 3 bases, and 4 bases separated the two germline ends. Germline V gives CDR1 SGHVS, CDR2 FNYEAQ. This CDR3 is built from 12 residues. CDR3 in DNA: TGTGCCAGCAGCTTAGGAGACTACGAGCAGTACTTC. As protein: CASSLGDYEQYF. The variable domain in full, completed from reference TRBV7-6 and TRBJ2-7, reads GAGVSQSPRYKVTKRGQDVALRCDPISGHVSLYWYRQALGQGPEFLTYFNYEAQQDKSGLPNDRFSAERPEGSISTLTIQRTEQRDSAMYRCASSLGDYEQYFGPGTRLTVT.

V gene TRBV19 combines with J gene TRBJ1-4; weak D call: TRBD1 (5 bases). The germline CDR1 and CDR2 sequences are LNHDA and SQIVND (reference sequence). V lost 7 bases and J lost 0, with 15 bases in between. The CDR3 covers 16 residues. The CDR3 nucleotides are TGTGCCAGTATCATGACATGGGGCGCAACTAATGAAAAACTGTTTTTT. It encodes CASIMTWGATNEKLFF.

V is TRBV11-2 and J is TRBJ2-5, with TRBD2 matching over 7 bases. This CDR3 has 16 amino acids. CDR1 and CDR2 from the germline V gene are SGHAT and FQNNGV. The V segment lost 0 bases and the J segment 4 bases; nucleotides outside the gene matches: 8. CDR3 bases: TGTGCCAGCAGCTTAGACGACGGGCGGGGGAGAGAGACCCAGTACTTC. It is translated as CASSLDDGRGRETQYF.

This clone was picked up one time. The V call is TRBV5-1, the J call TRBJ2-1; 7 bases are shared with TRBD1. The V gene's germline CDR1 is SGHRS and CDR2 YFSETQ. This CDR3 has 12 residues. V shed 4 bases and J 9 bases; nucleotides not matched to a gene: 4. The CDR3 loop reads CASSTQGVEQFF. CDR3 sequence (DNA): TGCGCCAGCAGCACTCAGGGGGTTGAGCAGTTCTTC.

The rearrangement links TRBV7-8 to TRBJ2-7, with 15 bases lining up with TRBD2. The CDR3 sequence is 19 residues long. After removal of 4 bases from V and 3 bases from J, the junction contained 13 bases not matched to a gene. Germline V lookup: CDR1 SGHVS, CDR2 FQNEAQ. The CDR3, as DNA: TGTGCCAGCAGCTCGCGAGCGGGACTAGCGGGAGGCCCCCTCTACGAGCAGTACTTC. As protein: CASSSRAGLAGGPLYEQYF. Using reference TRBV7-8 and TRBJ2-7 for the parts outside the CDR3, the full variable domain is GAGVSQSPRYKVAKRGQDVALRCDPISGHVSLFWYQQALGQGPEFLTYFQNEAQLDKSGLPSDRFFAERPEGSVSTLKIQRTQQEDSAVYLCASSSRAGLAGGPLYEQYFGPGTRLTVT.

V and J are TRBV6-1 and TRBJ1-2, with D possibly matching TRBD1 (5 bases). V was clipped by 7 bases and J by 7 bases, with 16 bases between them. From germline, CDR1 is MNHNS and CDR2 SASEGT. The CDR3 length is 13 residues. The CDR3 DNA sequence: TGTGCCAGCAACCCGGCCAGGGAGGGTGGCTACACCTTC. Translated, it gives CASNPAREGGYTF.

This chain joins TRBV30 and TRBJ2-1, with 7 positions matching TRBD2. This CDR3 contains 14 residues. The V segment lost 2 bases and the J segment 7 bases; nucleotides outside the gene matches: 8. Looked up from germline, CDR1 is GTSNPN and CDR2 is SVGIG (reference sequence). In nucleotides, the CDR3 is TGTGCCTGGAGTAAGCTAGCGGTTGGGAATGAGCAGTTCTTC. Amino acid sequence: CAWSKLAVGNEQFF. The full variable domain, with the rest looked up from reference TRBV30 and TRBJ2-1, is SQTIHQWPATLVQPVGSPLSLECTVEGTSNPNLYWYRQAAGRGLQLLFYSVGIGQISSEVPQNLSASRPQDRQFILSSKKLLLSDSGFYLCAWSKLAVGNEQFFGPGTRLTVL.

The genes are TRBV5-1 and TRBJ2-3; 8 nucleotides agree with TRBD2. The germline CDR1 and CDR2 sequences are SGHRS and YFSETQ. J lost 6 bases, V lost 0 bases, and 6 bases had no gene match. CDR3 length: 15 residues. CDR3 loop: CASSLASGLADTQYF. CDR3 in DNA: TGCGCCAGCAGCTTGGCTAGCGGGCTAGCGGATACGCAGTATTTT. The full variable domain, its missing parts supplied by reference TRBV5-1 and TRBJ2-3, is KAGVTQTPRYLIKTRGQQVTLSCSPISGHRSVSWYQQTPGQGLQFLFEYFSETQRNKGNFPGRFSGRQFSNSRSEMNVSTLELGDSALYLCASSLASGLADTQYFGPGTRLTVL.

The chain is built from TRBV11-2 and TRBJ1-1; D gene uncertain. Trimming took off 2 bases at V and 5 bases at J, with 9 bases between the two ends. CDR1 and CDR2 from the germline V gene are SGHAT and FQNNGV. The CDR3 totals 13 residues. The CDR3 DNA reads TGTGCCAGCAGCTTAACAGATCTTACTGAAGCTTTCTTT. This codes for CASSLTDLTEAFF. The whole variable domain, remainder taken from reference TRBV11-2 and TRBJ1-1, is EAGVAQSPRYKIIEKRQSVAFWCNPISGHATLYWYQQILGQGPKLLIQFQNNGVVDDSQLPKDRFSAERLKGVDSTLKIQPAKLEDSAVYLCASSLTDLTEAFFGQGTRLTVV.

The chain combines TRBV9 with TRBJ2-3; 9 positions agree with TRBD1. This CDR3 spans 14 amino acids. Germline-derived CDR1 and CDR2 are SGDLS and YYNGEE. Losses at the gene ends were 4 bases for V and 10 bases for J; bases not matched to a gene: 10. The DNA for the CDR3 is TGTGCCAGCAGCCCCGGGACAGGGTATATCGCGCAGTATTTT. Its protein product is CASSPGTGYIAQYF. The full variable domain, completed using reference TRBV9 and TRBJ2-3, is DSGVTQTPKHLITATGQRVTLRCSPRSGDLSVYWYQQSLDQGLQFLIQYYNGEERAKGNILERFSAQQFPDLHSELNLSSLELGDSALYFCASSPGTGYIAQYFGPGTRLTVL.

V usage is TRBV29-1 and J usage is TRBJ2-1, with a weak D call TRBD1 (6 bases). Germline V gene sequence: CDR1 SQVTM, CDR2 ANQGSEA. The CDR3 extends over 14 amino acids. The V end lost 2 bases, the J end lost 6 bases, and 14 bases lay between the germline ends. This CDR3 reads CSVELRGSGNEQFF. DNA of the CDR3: TGCAGCGTTGAATTGAGGGGGTCGGGCAATGAGCAGTTCTTC.